This TCR beta chain derives from a study of T cell clonotyping in hematopoietic cell transplantation (TCRdb year 2021). Looking at the study overall: The study collected 130 or so blood samples from approximately 40 consecutive transplant recipients and their related donors. Patient recruitment ran from late 2015 to early 2017, and follow-up continued until late 2020 or death.

Broader findings and caveats from the paper: Just a small fraction of recipient repertoires overlapped with donor repertoires, and more than 95% appeared de novo at the given depth. After transplant, TCR diversity in recipients dropped, and pathologically expanded clonotypes climbed progressively between day 30 and day 180. The sample size was limited and the cells went unsorted, which meant the CD4 and CD8 repertoire contributions could not be told apart. Donor and pretransplant recipient Inverse Simpson Index values predicted broader posttransplant TCR repertoire diversity.

A note on this clone: Its antigen is not yet known. The input lacks base qualities; no much larger clone sits a single base away.

This specimen's time point label, interpreted: 30 days after allo-HCT. Blood samples were obtained from recipients approximately 28 days before transplant and at days 30, 100 and 180 after transplant. Nuclei Lysis Solution was used to extract genomic DNA from fresh or cryopreserved unfractionated peripheral blood mononuclear cells. The immunoSEQ assay, a bias-controlled multiplex PCR with V- and J-specific primers, was used to amplify TCR beta CDR3 regions from genomic DNA. A second PCR step added a proprietary barcode and Illumina adapter sequences to the CDR3 amplicons. An Illumina MiSeq instrument was used to sequence the CDR3 libraries. The study's own analysis went as follows. Export and quality control were done with immunoSEQ Analyzer 3.0, while downstream analyses used R Bioconductor and Immunarch. Only productive rearrangements in the normalized downsampled data set went into calculating the repertoire metrics. In the normalized cohort, a clonotype counted as pathologically expanded if the clonotype was larger than 5 templates. The Inverse Simpson Index served as the measure of repertoire diversity. To capture all clonotypes, the CMV-specificity analyses were run on the non-normalized data set. TCRdb obtained this table from immuneACCESS and retained in-frame rearrangements with V and J assigned. These tables miss some clones; where compared with another copy, unresolved V genes account for less than half of the shortfall, and the remainder is unexplained. V, J and clone size derive from that table, while D and trimming were established from the DNA sequence. This sample comprises 7,000 or so clones, 75% to 90% of them detected only once. Around 4.5% of the sample is in the top ten clones.

CDR1 and CDR2 are read off the germline V gene as MDHEN and SYDVKM. The CDR3 spans 13 residues, from the cysteine through the phenylalanine. Only CDR3 DNA is held: 39 bases, read in frame from base 1. Compared with germline, V lacks 5 bases and J lacks 8 bases; bases without a gene match: 3. The sequences come from PBMCs, collected 30 days after allogeneic stem cell transplant. The chain is made from TRBV28 and TRBJ2-2; a stretch of 9 junction bases matches TRBD2. This TCR was sampled from a female patient aged 45-65 years who had an allogeneic stem cell transplant from an unrelated donor, so the T cells may come from the graft donor. Some clones in this sample may be carry-over from other donors' samples. The DNA reads TGTGCCAGCAGTCTAGCGGGAAGGGGGGAGCTGTTTTTT. This sequence encodes CASSLAGRGELFF.